In its sample, the clone carrying this T cell receptor (beta chain) was seen many times. Antigen: not known. The CDR3 consists of 12 residues. The V and J ends lost 3 bases and 5 bases respectively, with 7 bases between them. Germline values: CDR1 LGHDT, CDR2 YNNKEL (reference sequence). This entry comes from a study of response to subunit inactivated influenza vaccine. Regarding the study as a whole: Only a handful of new T cells, the authors suggested, are recruited with each seasonal influenza vaccination.

MiXCR was run by TCRdb on the RT-PCR reads, yielding one entry per CDR3 protein. The sample has about 520,000 distinct CDR3 sequences; around 25% are singletons. The material was CD4+ T cells sorted from PBMCs, obtained less than 6 days after vaccination. The chain employs TRBV3-1 and TRBJ1-1; possibly TRBD1 for D (5 bases). The clonotype originates from a man in his fifties or sixties who received an inactivated influenza vaccine. The CDR3 coding sequence is TGTGCCAGCAGCCACGGGGGGACTGAAGCTTTCTTT. It yields the protein CASSHGGTEAFF.